This TCR beta chain was documented in a study of CD4 T cells in relation to SARS-CoV-2 and coronaviruses. Turning to the study itself: ViraFEST: roughly 9-day antigen culture of PBMCs, then TCR beta CDR3 sequencing.

The method was immunoSEQ multiplex PCR; TCRdb's version includes in-frame clones alone and lacks a portion of them. This table holds about 15,000 clones, 75% to 85% found once. This clone was observed once. Its antigen is unidentified. Trimming left V 0 bases short and J 3 bases short, with 7 bases between. From germline, CDR1 is SGHNT and CDR2 YYREEE (reference sequence). The CDR3 sequence is 13 residues long. The unexposed donors gave CD4+ T cells in about 2011-2018, prior to COVID-19. CD4+ T cells were isolated from the cells after around 10 days of culture. Sequences were obtained from CD4+ T cells from PBMCs, cultured in vitro. This receptor was obtained from a human donor in good health. This rearrangement joins TRBV5-4 to TRBJ2-7; D gene unclear. CDR3 nucleotide sequence: TGTGCCAGCAGCTTGGATAGGAGCTACGAGCAGTACTTC. This gives the protein CASSLDRSYEQYF.